This T cell receptor (beta chain) originates from a study of blood T cell repertoires in COVID-19. Measured with immunoSEQ multiplex PCR; TCRdb has only the in-frame clones, and not every one. This sample has approximately 190,000 clones, with 80% to 90% found just once. This clone was recorded only once. This CDR3 has 15 amino acids. CDR1 and CDR2 from the germline V gene are SGDLS and YYNGEE. With 3 bases removed from V and 1 base from J, the gap between germline ends came to 8 bases. J is TRBJ1-6 and V is TRBV9; D is undetermined. Sequenced input: peripheral blood. The TCR sequence derives from a man aged 25-45 years with active or convalescent COVID-19. The CDR3 sequence: CASSAGSSYNSPLHF. As DNA, the CDR3 is TGTGCCAGCAGCGCAGGAAGTTCCTATAATTCACCCCTCCACTTT. Drawing the rest from reference TRBV9 and TRBJ1-6, the complete variable domain is DSGVTQTPKHLITATGQRVTLRCSPRSGDLSVYWYQQSLDQGLQFLIQYYNGEERAKGNILERFSAQQFPDLHSELNLSSLELGDSALYFCASSAGSSYNSPLHFGNGTRLTVT.